Here is one T cell receptor beta chain with its context. What it recognizes is unknown. This sample stems from a study of T cell responses to AZD1222 COVID-19 vaccine. The V and J ends lost 6 bases and 6 bases, in that order; junction bases with no gene match: 10. The CDR3 runs 14 residues. Germline V gene data show CDR1 as LNHDA and CDR2 as SQIVND (reference sequence). Study conclusions and caveats: Dominant at 160-218 and 743-854, vaccine-associated CD4 TCRs also spanned spike.

Libraries were prepared by immunoSEQ multiplex PCR; TCRdb keeps only in-frame clonotypes and omits some of them. This table has almost 80,000 clones, approximately 86% appearing once. The chain combines TRBV19 with TRBJ2-7, with TRBD1 identical over 8 bases. The sample in question was peripheral blood, obtained on day 0 of AZD1222 vaccination. The source of this sequence is an adult in good health. CDR3 residues: CASRLTGGSSEQYF. The CDR3 coding sequence is TGTGCCAGTAGGCTCACAGGGGGGAGCTCCGAGCAGTACTTC.